Shown below are 25 T cell receptor beta chains from a single sample sequenced in a study of prognosis after radiotherapy for stage I lung cancer. Researchers used two-round multiplex PCR to amplify TCR beta CDR3 starting from genomic DNA. Primers specific to each TRBV and TRBJ gene drove first-round PCR. One entry per CDR3 protein results from TCRdb running MiXCR on the multiplex PCR reads. The sample yields roughly 30,000 distinct CDR3 sequences, approximately 38% seen once. The sequencing used PBMCs, collected before or after stereotactic body radiation therapy (not recorded which). All receptors come from a donor at least 50 years old with non-small cell lung cancer.

Concerning this clonotype: One end of the junction is discordant with germline, which a read error may explain. The rearrangement links TRBV19 to TRBJ2-2; maybe TRBD2 (5 bases). CDR1 and CDR2 from the germline V gene are LNHDA and SQIVND (reference sequence). This CDR3 has 12 amino acids. CDR3 in DNA: TGTGCCAGTAGGCTCGACACCTGGGAGCTGTTTTTC. Translated, it gives CASRLDTWELFF.

This chain connects TRBV7-9 to TRBJ2-7; TRBD2 might be the D (6 bases). V lost 1 base to trimming and J lost 2 bases, with 15 bases between them. In germline, CDR1 is SEHNR, CDR2 FQNEAQ (reference sequence). The CDR3 runs 16 residues. Here the CDR3 DNA reads TGTGCCAGCAGCTTAGGTATTGGCGGGGACCCCTACGAGCAGTACTTC. Encoded protein: CASSLGIGGDPYEQYF.

The table lists this clonotype with many counts. The chain has TRBV6-1 and TRBJ2-3; 7 nucleotides line up with TRBD1. Germline CDR1 MNHNS, CDR2 SASEGT. V lost 3 bases, J lost 5 bases, and 8 bases stayed unmatched. CDR3 size: 15 residues. The CDR3 DNA is TGTGCCAGCAGTGAGGGGAACAGGGGCGGAGATACGCAGTATTTT. Amino acids: CASSEGNRGGDTQYF.

This clonotype was seen repeatedly, ten times or more. This chain connects TRBV28 to TRBJ1-1; TRBD1 agrees at 8 bases. CDR3 length equals 16 residues. With V trimmed by 7 bases and J by 3 bases, 13 bases remained unmatched. The germline V gene encodes CDR1 MDHEN and CDR2 SYDVKM. The CDR3 loop reads CASNGGRGPQDTEAFF. CDR3 sequence (DNA): TGTGCCAGCAATGGGGGCAGGGGGCCCCAGGACACTGAAGCTTTCTTT.

This clonotype qualifies as medium-sized. The rearrangement uses TRBV6-1 and TRBJ1-6; D is unresolved. Per the germline V gene, CDR1 is MNHNS and CDR2 is SASEGT. Trimming cost V 8 bases and J 2 bases, with 7 bases left between them. The CDR3 contains 13 residues. Written as DNA, the CDR3 is TGTGCCAGCGGACCAACCTATAATTCACCCCTCCACTTT. Translated, it gives CASGPTYNSPLHF.

This clonotype was observed once. This sequence joins TRBV19 and TRBJ2-2; 8 bases match TRBD1. V shed 7 bases and J 5 bases; nucleotides not matched to a gene: 12. The CDR3 extends over 16 amino acids. The germline gives CDR1 LNHDA, CDR2 SQIVND (reference sequence). The CDR3 here is CASILTGVWGTGELFF. The DNA of the CDR3 is TGTGCCAGTATCCTGACAGGGGTTTGGGGGACCGGGGAGCTGTTTTTT.

The chain uses TRBV2 and TRBJ2-2; D is possibly TRBD1 (5 bases). The CDR3 sequence is 14 residues long. Between the trimmed V and J ends, which lost 11 bases and 5 bases, there was a span of 18 bases. CDR1 is SNHLY, CDR2 FYNNEI, per germline. The CDR3 sequence: CAGSSVGETGELFF. CDR3 bases: TGTGCCGGATCTTCTGTAGGGGAAACCGGGGAGCTGTTTTTT.

The sample holds many counts of this clonotype. The V and J genes are TRBV28 and TRBJ2-3, with D possibly being TRBD2 (5 bases). The germline V gene encodes CDR1 MDHEN and CDR2 SYDVKM. The CDR3 spans 16 residues. V was shortened by 5 bases and J by 2 bases, with 17 bases between the two germline ends. CDR3 in amino acids: CASSGSSTILTDTQYF. The CDR3, as DNA: TGTGCCAGCAGTGGGAGTTCGACTATACTCACAGATACGCAGTATTTT.

V is TRBV6-1 and J is TRBJ2-3, with D unresolved. Germline CDR1 and CDR2: MNHNS and SASEGT. The CDR3 is 11 residues long. The ends were cut back, 6 bases at V and 6 bases at J, with 7 bases in the middle. In DNA, the CDR3 is TGTGCCAGCAGGGTGGGGGATACGCAGTATTTT. Amino acids: CASRVGDTQYF.

Notes on this clonotype: It is likely a read error: a sequence one base away is far more abundant. The chain joins TRBV6-5 to TRBJ2-7, with 11 bases matching TRBD2. Germline V gene data show CDR1 as MNHEY and CDR2 as SVGAGI. V lost 6 bases and J lost 4; bases outside the gene matches: 8. The CDR3 consists of 15 residues. CDR3 protein: CASRLGLAVIYEQYF. CDR3 sequence (DNA): TGTGCCAGCAGATTGGGACTAGCGGTGATTTACGAGCAGTACTTC.

As for this clonotype: This likely stems from a read error, as it lies one base from a far larger clone. The chain has TRBV7-9 and TRBJ1-5; D is unclear. The V and J ends lost 5 bases and 7 bases respectively, with 15 bases between them. CDR1 and CDR2 (germline): SEHNR, FQNEAQ (reference sequence). CDR3 length: 14 residues. The CDR3 sequence is CASSPYMVDQPQHF. The CDR3 nucleotides read TGTGCCAGCAGCCCCTACATGGTAGACCAGCCCCAGCATTTT. Drawing the rest from reference TRBV7-9 and TRBJ1-5, the complete variable domain is DTGVSQNPRHKITKRGQNVTFRCDPISEHNRLYWYRQTLGQGPEFLTYFQNEAQLEKSRLLSDRFSAERPKGSFSTLEIQRTEQGDSAMYLCASSPYMVDQPQHFGDGTRLSIL.

This clonotype was seen many times. V gene TRBV20-1 combines with J gene TRBJ2-7; D is possibly TRBD2 (6 bases). V shed 5 bases and J shed 3 bases, with 14 bases lying between them. The CDR3 contains 13 residues. Germline CDR1 DFQATT, CDR2 SNEGSKA (reference sequence). DNA for the CDR3: TGCAGTGCTTATAGCGGTGGGGACTACGAGCAGTACTTC. It is translated as CSAYSGGDYEQYF.

As regards this clonotype: Germline is not matched at one junction end, which may reflect a read error. The CDR3 here is CASSPDRLKSGELFF. The CDR3 coding sequence is TGTGCCAGCAGCCCGGACAGGTTAAAGTCCGGTGAGCTGTTTTTT. The chain carries TRBV28 and TRBJ2-2, with TRBD1 matching over 7 bases. Germline V lookup: CDR1 MDHEN, CDR2 SYDVKM. The CDR3 spans 15 residues.

A note on this clonotype: A read error likely explains this, since a far larger clone differs by one base. The DNA of the CDR3 is TGTGCCAGCAGTTTATACAACTCCTACGAGCAGTACTTC. It encodes CASSLYNSYEQYF. This chain uses TRBV6-2 or TRBV6-3 with TRBJ2-7; D uncertain. The ends were cut back, 4 bases at V and 0 bases at J, with 7 bases in the middle. Per germline, CDR1 MNHEY and CDR2 SVGEGT. The CDR3 runs 13 residues.

V gene TRBV27 combines with J gene TRBJ2-1; D is perhaps TRBD1 (5 bases). This CDR3 is 13 amino acids long. V was pared by 3 bases and J by 6 bases, with 9 bases between. Germline-derived CDR1 and CDR2 are MNHEY and SMNVEV (reference sequence). The CDR3 protein is CASSFRTPNEQFF. The CDR3 DNA follows: TGTGCCAGCAGTTTTCGGACACCCAATGAGCAGTTCTTC.

This clonotype was counted at least ten times. This chain links TRBV6-1 with TRBJ2-7, with 9 bases identical to TRBD1. CDR1 is MNHNS and CDR2 is SASEGT in the germline V gene. With 5 bases clipped from V and 6 bases from J, the junction kept 8 bases outside the gene matches. This CDR3 comprises 14 residues. The CDR3 DNA sequence: TGTGCCAGCAGTAATACAGGGGGCGCTTTCGAGCAGTACTTC. Protein sequence: CASSNTGGAFEQYF.

As to this clonotype: Only one base separates this from a far larger clonotype, so it likely reflects a read error. The rearrangement links TRBV7-9 to TRBJ2-1, with TRBD2 identical over 9 bases. Germline CDR1 is SEHNR and CDR2 is FQNEAQ (reference sequence). CDR3 length: 15 amino acids. The CDR3 bases are TGTGACAGCAGCTTATCAGCGGGGGGCATCAATGAGCAGTTCTTC. Translation gives CDSSLSAGGINEQFF.

This clonotype has ten or more counts. This chain joins TRBV27 and TRBJ2-7, with 7 bases that match TRBD2. The V and J ends lost 5 bases and 3 bases, in that order; junction bases with no gene match: 7. CDR1 is MNHEY and CDR2 is SMNVEV in the germline V gene (reference sequence). This CDR3 region has 14 residues. CDR3 nucleotide sequence: TGTGCCAGCAGTGGGGGGGGGTCAAACTACGAGCAGTACTTC. This sequence encodes CASSGGGSNYEQYF.

This clonotype was detected a few times. The chain couples TRBV11-1 to TRBJ2-3, with 7 bases identical to TRBD2. V shed 3 bases, J shed 3 bases, and the junction held 9 bases outside the gene matches. Germline CDR1 SGHAT, CDR2 FQDESV (reference sequence). The CDR3 extends over 16 amino acids. CDR3 protein: CASSLGLAVGTDTQYF. CDR3 in DNA: TGTGCCAGCAGCTTGGGTCTAGCGGTGGGGACAGATACGCAGTATTTT. The full variable domain, with the rest looked up from reference TRBV11-1 and TRBJ2-3, is EAEVAQSPRYKITEKSQAVAFWCDPISGHATLYWYRQILGQGPELLVQFQDESVVDDSQLPKDRFSAERLKGVDSTLKIQPAELGDSAMYLCASSLGLAVGTDTQYFGPGTRLTVL.

This clonotype was observed many times. V is TRBV6-5 and J is TRBJ2-7; D unresolved. The CDR3 length is 15 residues. CDR1 is MNHEY and CDR2 is SVGAGI in the germline V gene. V was trimmed by 2 bases and J by 6 bases, leaving 17 bases between them. In DNA, the CDR3 is TGTGCCAGCAGTTACAAACCTAGAGGTGTACTCGAGCAGTACTTC. This codes for CASSYKPRGVLEQYF.

V gene TRBV5-5 combines with J gene TRBJ2-5, with 9 nucleotides matching TRBD1. CDR3 length: 15 residues. Germline loops: CDR1 SGHKS, CDR2 YYEKEE (reference sequence). V trimming: 4 bases; J trimming: 5 bases; junction bases outside the gene matches: 9. The CDR3 coding sequence is TGTGCCAGCAGCACCGAGACAGGGGGGATGGAGACCCAGTACTTC. Its protein product is CASSTETGGMETQYF.

With respect to this clonotype: This probably arose from a read error, given a far larger clone one base away. The gene calls are TRBV6-8 and TRBJ2-2, with 8 bases matching TRBD2. The CDR3 sequence is 15 residues long. The V gene's germline CDR1 is MNHGY and CDR2 SAAAGT. J gave up 5 bases and V 6 bases, and 8 bases lay outside the gene matches. CDR3 in DNA: TGTGCCAGCAGCCTTATCGGGAGGGGGACCGGGGAGCTGTTTTTT. Amino acid sequence: CASSLIGRGTGELFF.

This clonotype was detected ten times or more. The rearrangement uses TRBV20-1 and TRBJ1-2, with a tentative D call TRBD1 (6 bases). The CDR3 is 15 amino acids. Germline V CDR1 and CDR2: DFQATT, SNEGSKA (reference sequence). Trimming stripped 0 bases from V and 7 bases from J, with 18 bases between. CDR3 sequence: CSAREPITGSGGYTF. In DNA, the CDR3 is TGCAGTGCTAGAGAACCAATTACAGGGAGCGGTGGCTACACCTTC.

CDR3 protein: CASSYSKVLISGNTIYF. CDR3 in DNA: TGTGCCAGCAGTTACTCGAAGGTATTGATCTCTGGAAACACCATATATTTT. This chain uses TRBV6-5 with TRBJ1-3; D gene unclear. Germline values: CDR1 MNHEY, CDR2 SVGAGI. Trimming cost V 0 bases and J 0 bases, with 12 bases left between them. CDR3 length equals 17 residues.

This clonotype showed up many times. The chain has TRBV5-1 and TRBJ2-7, with D possibly matching TRBD1 (9 bases). The CDR3 extends over 15 amino acids. Germline CDR1 and CDR2: SGHRS and YFSETQ. The V and J ends lost 3 bases and 6 bases respectively, with 19 bases between them. Written as DNA, the CDR3 is TGCGCCAGCAGCTCGGGAGGGACAGGGCCAGCCGAGCAGTACTTC. Translation: CASSSGGTGPAEQYF. The whole variable domain, filled in from reference TRBV5-1 and TRBJ2-7, reads KAGVTQTPRYLIKTRGQQVTLSCSPISGHRSVSWYQQTPGQGLQFLFEYFSETQRNKGNFPGRFSGRQFSNSRSEMNVSTLELGDSALYLCASSSGGTGPAEQYFGPGTRLTVT.